The 14 T cell receptor beta chains listed next were all sequenced from one sample in a study of T cells in Graves' hyperthyroidism and ophthalmopathy. The source material, RNA transcripts, was used to amplify TCR beta CDR3 regions. First-round RT-PCR with HTBI primers amplified the TCR CDR3 region. TCRdb itself ran the multiplex PCR reads through MiXCR, one entry per CDR3 protein. The data contain about 840,000 distinct CDR3 sequences, 35% to 40% of them seen just once; the ten biggest clones take up more than 7%. The specimen was blood. These receptors all stem from a man aged 18 to 35 with Graves' hyperthyroidism.

In this sample, this clonotype turned up many times. The rearrangement uses TRBV29-1 and TRBJ1-5; D is undetermined. The germline gives CDR1 SQVTM, CDR2 ANQGSEA. Trimming stripped 8 bases from V and 6 bases from J, with 11 bases between. CDR3 length: 11 amino acids. The CDR3 DNA is TGCAGCTGGAGTGGTCGTCAGCCCCAGCATTTT. This codes for CSWSGRQPQHF.

The CDR3 DNA reads as TGTGCCAGCAGTTACCAACAGGGCCCACTCCCAGAGACCCAGTACTTC. This gives the protein CASSYQQGPLPETQYF. The genes are TRBV6-5 and TRBJ2-5; perhaps TRBD1 as D (6 bases). The germline V gene has CDR1 MNHEY and CDR2 SVGAGI. V was trimmed by 2 bases and J by 4 bases, leaving 17 bases between them. This CDR3 is built from 16 residues.

This clonotype was observed a few times. The chain couples TRBV7-9 to TRBJ1-1; maybe TRBD1 (5 bases). Germline CDR1 is SEHNR and CDR2 is FQNEAQ (reference sequence). The V end lost 5 bases, the J end lost 1 base, and 14 bases lay between the germline ends. The CDR3 has 15 residues. In nucleotides, the CDR3 is TGTGCCAGCAGCCTAGGGGAAGTCGGGAACACTGAAGCTTTCTTT. Translated: CASSLGEVGNTEAFF.

The chain couples TRBV2 to TRBJ1-4; TRBD1 might be the D (5 bases). The germline gives CDR1 SNHLY, CDR2 FYNNEI. The CDR3 extends over 13 amino acids. V was pared by 10 bases and J by 7 bases, with 16 bases between. The CDR3 nucleotides read TGTGCCACCAGGGTGGCAGGGATTGAAAAACTGTTTTTT. The encoded protein is CATRVAGIEKLFF.

The V and J genes are TRBV25-1 and TRBJ2-5; the match to TRBD2 covers 8 bases. The germline V gene encodes CDR1 MGHDK and CDR2 SYGVNS. V dropped 5 bases and J dropped 9; count of bases not matched to a gene: 11. The CDR3 runs 14 residues. The DNA of the CDR3 is TGTGCCAGCAGTTCGGGAGGGGGAGACGTGGCCCAGTACTTC. It encodes CASSSGGGDVAQYF.

This clonotype was counted a few times. The chain links TRBV19 to TRBJ2-5; TRBD2 agrees at 9 bases. This CDR3 is 14 amino acids long. The V and J ends lost 6 bases and 5 bases, in that order; junction bases with no gene match: 7. The germline gives CDR1 LNHDA, CDR2 SQIVND (reference sequence). The CDR3 DNA follows: TGTGCCAGTAGCCGTAGCGGGAGATACGAGACCCAGTACTTC. This translates into CASSRSGRYETQYF.

This clonotype was picked up many times. J is TRBJ1-4 and V is TRBV10-3, with 8 bases lining up with TRBD1. Germline V gives CDR1 ENHRY, CDR2 SYGVKD. The CDR3 runs 15 residues. J lost 3 bases, V lost 3 bases, and 3 bases had no gene match. CDR3 residues: CAISDGQGANEKLFF. CDR3 nucleotides: TGTGCCATCAGTGACGGACAGGGAGCTAATGAAAAACTGTTTTTT.

This clonotype appeared many times. This chain joins TRBV15 and TRBJ2-2, with D unclear. CDR3 length equals 14 residues. Trimming left V 1 base short and J 2 bases short, with 5 bases between. CDR1 is LNHNV, CDR2 YYDKDF, per germline (reference sequence). CDR3 in DNA: TGTGCCACCAGCAGAGCCACCAACACCGGGGAGCTGTTTTTT. Its translation: CATSRATNTGELFF.

This chain connects TRBV10-3 to TRBJ1-1; no firm D call. CDR3 length equals 14 residues. Germline-derived CDR1 and CDR2 are ENHRY and SYGVKD. The CDR3 protein is CARDQVGGDTEAFF. The CDR3 nucleotides read TGTGCTAGAGATCAGGTGGGTGGAGACACTGAAGCTTTCTTT.

This clonotype showed up many times. V and J are TRBV19 and TRBJ1-4; D remains unclear. The CDR3 loop spans 14 amino acids. Germline V gene data show CDR1 as LNHDA and CDR2 as SQIVND (reference sequence). Trimming took 3 bases from V and 4 from J, leaving 9 bases between them. The CDR3 region is CASSIRRYNEKLFF. DNA for the CDR3: TGTGCCAGTAGTATTCGGCGCTATAATGAAAAACTGTTTTTT. The complete variable domain, with remaining parts taken from reference TRBV19 and TRBJ1-4, reads DGGITQSPKYLFRKEGQNVTLSCEQNLNHDAMYWYRQDPGQGLRLIYYSQIVNDFQKGDIAEGYSVSREKKESFPLTVTSAQKNPTAFYLCASSIRRYNEKLFFGSGTQLSVL.

At least ten counts were recorded for this clonotype. This chain uses TRBV14 with TRBJ2-7; possible D gene TRBD1, 6 bases. The length of the CDR3 is 13 residues. V dropped 6 bases and J dropped 4 bases, with 13 bases sitting between them. CDR1 is SGHDN, CDR2 FVKESK, per germline. CDR3 DNA sequence: TGTGCCAGCAGGTCGGACAGATCATACGAGCAGTACTTC. Residues: CASRSDRSYEQYF.

The rearrangement joins TRBV7-2 to TRBJ1-1; D gene uncertain. V lost 7 bases and J lost 7, with 13 bases in between. CDR1 and CDR2 from the germline V gene are SGHTA and FQGNSA. The CDR3 covers 12 residues. The CDR3 loop reads CASNPRGGEAFF. In DNA form, the CDR3 reads TGTGCCAGCAACCCGCGGGGTGGTGAAGCTTTCTTT.

This clonotype occurred many times. The genes are TRBV7-2 and TRBJ2-5; no clear D. This CDR3 region has 13 residues. Germline V gene lookup returns CDR1 SGHTA and CDR2 FQGNSA. Trimming left V 3 bases short and J 3 bases short, with 8 bases between. For the CDR3, the DNA is TGTGCCAGCAGCTTTTCGGTCAAAGAGACCCAGTACTTC. The encoded protein is CASSFSVKETQYF.

This chain links TRBV20-1 with TRBJ2-5; D is possibly TRBD2 (6 bases). Germline loops: CDR1 DFQATT, CDR2 SNEGSKA (reference sequence). V was shortened by 8 bases and J by 3 bases, with 22 bases between the two germline ends. This CDR3 has 15 amino acids. The CDR3: CSTKLVGGGEETQYF. CDR3 bases: TGCAGTACTAAATTGGTGGGAGGAGGGGAAGAGACCCAGTACTTC.